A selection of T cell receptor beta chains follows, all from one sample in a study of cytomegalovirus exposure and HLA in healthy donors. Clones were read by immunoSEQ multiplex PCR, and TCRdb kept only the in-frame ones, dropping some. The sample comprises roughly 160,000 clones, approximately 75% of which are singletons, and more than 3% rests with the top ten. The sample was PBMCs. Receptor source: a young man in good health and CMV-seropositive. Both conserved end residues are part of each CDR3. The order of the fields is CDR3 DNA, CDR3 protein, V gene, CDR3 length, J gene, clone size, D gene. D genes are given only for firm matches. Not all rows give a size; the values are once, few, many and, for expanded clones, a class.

CDR3nt: TGTGCCAGCAGCTTGGGGATAGGGGGAAGCTACGAGCAGTACTTC; CDR3aa: CASSLGIGGSYEQYF; v_gene: TRBV5-6; len: 15; j_gene: TRBJ2-7; abundance: few; d_gene: NA
CDR3nt: TGTGCCAGCAGAAAGGGGCTAGCGGGGGTGGGTGAGCAGTACTTC; CDR3aa: CASRKGLAGVGEQYF; v_gene: TRBV28; len: 15; j_gene: TRBJ2-7; abundance: NA; d_gene: TRBD2
CDR3nt: TGTGCCAGCAGTCCGGACAGGGCAACCTACGAGCAGTACTTC; CDR3aa: CASSPDRATYEQYF; v_gene: TRBV6-5; len: 14; j_gene: TRBJ2-7; abundance: NA; d_gene: TRBD1
CDR3nt: TGTGCCAGCAGTTCAGGACAGGAGTATAATTCACCCCTCCACTTT; CDR3aa: CASSSGQEYNSPLHF; v_gene: TRBV28; len: 15; j_gene: TRBJ1-6; abundance: NA; d_gene: TRBD1
CDR3nt: TGTGCCAGCAGTCCCGCAGGGTCGAACACTGAAGCTTTCTTT; CDR3aa: CASSPAGSNTEAFF; v_gene: TRBV6-5; len: 14; j_gene: TRBJ1-1; abundance: few; d_gene: NA
CDR3nt: TGCAGCGCCCAGGGGTCAAATCAGCCCCAGCATTTT; CDR3aa: CSAQGSNQPQHF; v_gene: TRBV29-1; len: 12; j_gene: TRBJ1-5; abundance: NA; d_gene: NA
CDR3nt: TGTGCCAGCAGTGGAAACAGGGGGCGAAGCACATGGAGCACAGATACGCAGTATTTT; CDR3aa: CASSGNRGRSTWSTDTQYF; v_gene: TRBV6-1; len: 19; j_gene: TRBJ2-3; abundance: once; d_gene: TRBD1
CDR3nt: TGTGCCAGCAGCCTCCGGGACACGACACTCTATGGCTACACCTTC; CDR3aa: CASSLRDTTLYGYTF; v_gene: TRBV5-8; len: 15; j_gene: TRBJ1-2; abundance: NA; d_gene: NA
CDR3nt: TGCGCCAGCAGTGAGTTAGTTACCGGGGAGCTGTTTTTT; CDR3aa: CASSELVTGELFF; v_gene: TRBV10-2; len: 13; j_gene: TRBJ2-2; abundance: few; d_gene: NA
CDR3nt: TGTGCCAGCAGTACCCACAGGGCAAACTATGGCTACACCTTC; CDR3aa: CASSTHRANYGYTF; v_gene: TRBV6-1; len: 14; j_gene: TRBJ1-2; abundance: NA; d_gene: NA
CDR3nt: TGTGCCAGCAGTGAAAAGATACTAGCGGGGGGATACAATGAGCAGTTCTTC; CDR3aa: CASSEKILAGGYNEQFF; v_gene: TRBV6-1; len: 17; j_gene: TRBJ2-1; abundance: few; d_gene: TRBD2
CDR3nt: TGTGCCAGCTCACGACTGGGGACAGGGAAAAACATTCAGTACTTC; CDR3aa: CASSRLGTGKNIQYF; v_gene: TRBV18; len: 15; j_gene: TRBJ2-4; abundance: once; d_gene: TRBD1
CDR3nt: TGCAGCGGAAACCCTCCGACAGGGAGCGAGACCCAGTACTTC; CDR3aa: CSGNPPTGSETQYF; v_gene: TRBV29-1; len: 14; j_gene: TRBJ2-5; abundance: NA; d_gene: TRBD1
CDR3nt: TGTGCCAGCCCCGTGTCACCCCTCCACTTT; CDR3aa: CASPVSPLHF; v_gene: TRBV7-3; len: 10; j_gene: TRBJ1-6; abundance: few; d_gene: NA
CDR3nt: TGTGCCAGCAGCTTAGCGGCGGGCGGTGATGGCTACACCTTC; CDR3aa: CASSLAAGGDGYTF; v_gene: TRBV7-2; len: 14; j_gene: TRBJ1-2; abundance: NA; d_gene: NA
CDR3nt: TGTGCCAGCGCGCTGGGGGGGACCTACGAGCAGTACTTC; CDR3aa: CASALGGTYEQYF; v_gene: TRBV6-5; len: 13; j_gene: TRBJ2-7; abundance: NA; d_gene: TRBD2
CDR3nt: TGTGCCAGCAGCTCAGGAGGAAACATTCAGTACTTC; CDR3aa: CASSSGGNIQYF; v_gene: TRBV7-2; len: 12; j_gene: TRBJ2-4; abundance: NA; d_gene: NA
CDR3nt: TGTGCCATCAGTGAGGGACTAGCGGGGGCCATCACAGATACGCAGTATTTT; CDR3aa: CAISEGLAGAITDTQYF; v_gene: TRBV10-3; len: 17; j_gene: TRBJ2-3; abundance: few; d_gene: TRBD2
CDR3nt: TGCGCCAGCAGCTTGGCGACGGACTGGCACGAGCAGTACTTC; CDR3aa: CASSLATDWHEQYF; v_gene: TRBV5-1; len: 14; j_gene: TRBJ2-7; abundance: NA; d_gene: NA
CDR3nt: TGTGCCATCAGTGGGGACAGGGAAATAAGGGGCTACACCTTC; CDR3aa: CAISGDREIRGYTF; v_gene: TRBV10-3; len: 14; j_gene: TRBJ1-2; abundance: NA; d_gene: TRBD1
CDR3nt: TGTGCCAGCTCACCCGGACAGGCCCTCTATGGCTACACCTTC; CDR3aa: CASSPGQALYGYTF; v_gene: TRBV18; len: 14; j_gene: TRBJ1-2; abundance: once; d_gene: TRBD1
CDR3nt: TGTGCCAGCAGTTTTCGGGGCTATGGCTACACCTTC; CDR3aa: CASSFRGYGYTF; v_gene: TRBV27; len: 12; j_gene: TRBJ1-2; abundance: NA; d_gene: NA
CDR3nt: TGTGCCAGTAGTCCGCGACAGGATCCGGGGGAGCAGTACTTC; CDR3aa: CASSPRQDPGEQYF; v_gene: TRBV19; len: 14; j_gene: TRBJ2-7; abundance: NA; d_gene: NA
CDR3nt: TGTGCCAGCAGCCGGTACCTCGAAGACAATGAGCAGTTCTTC; CDR3aa: CASSRYLEDNEQFF; v_gene: TRBV27; len: 14; j_gene: TRBJ2-1; abundance: NA; d_gene: NA
CDR3nt: TGTGCCACCAGCAGGAGGGTAGCGGGGGGCACCGGGGAGCTGTTTTTT; CDR3aa: CATSRRVAGGTGELFF; v_gene: TRBV15; len: 16; j_gene: TRBJ2-2; abundance: NA; d_gene: TRBD2
CDR3nt: TGCAGCGCCTACAGGGGGCACCGGACCGGGGAGCTGTTTTTT; CDR3aa: CSAYRGHRTGELFF; v_gene: TRBV29-1; len: 14; j_gene: TRBJ2-2; abundance: NA; d_gene: TRBD1
CDR3nt: TGCAGCGTGGAATGGGCTAGCGGCAAACGCTCCTACAATGAGCAGTTCTTC; CDR3aa: CSVEWASGKRSYNEQFF; v_gene: TRBV29-1; len: 17; j_gene: TRBJ2-1; abundance: NA; d_gene: TRBD2
CDR3nt: TGTGCCAGCAGCTTAGTGGAGGGCTTTAACTATGGCTACACCTTC; CDR3aa: CASSLVEGFNYGYTF; v_gene: TRBV7-2; len: 15; j_gene: TRBJ1-2; abundance: once; d_gene: NA
CDR3nt: TGTGCCAGCACCAACAGGAACACCGGGGAGCTGTTTTTT; CDR3aa: CASTNRNTGELFF; v_gene: TRBV6-5; len: 13; j_gene: TRBJ2-2; abundance: NA; d_gene: NA
CDR3nt: TGTGCCAGCAGCCGGACTAGCGGGGAATCCTACGAGCAGTACTTC; CDR3aa: CASSRTSGESYEQYF; v_gene: TRBV5-6; len: 15; j_gene: TRBJ2-7; abundance: NA; d_gene: TRBD2
CDR3nt: TGCGCCAGCAACCCCGGGACTGGGACAGATACGCAGTATTTT; CDR3aa: CASNPGTGTDTQYF; v_gene: TRBV5-1; len: 14; j_gene: TRBJ2-3; abundance: once; d_gene: NA
CDR3nt: TGTGCCATCAGTGCCGGGGTACAGGGGGCAGATCAGCCCCAGCATTTT; CDR3aa: CAISAGVQGADQPQHF; v_gene: TRBV10-3; len: 16; j_gene: TRBJ1-5; abundance: once; d_gene: TRBD1
CDR3nt: TGTGCCAGCAGCCCGACTAGCGGGGACTTACAAGAGACCCAGTACTTC; CDR3aa: CASSPTSGDLQETQYF; v_gene: TRBV9; len: 16; j_gene: TRBJ2-5; abundance: NA; d_gene: TRBD2
CDR3nt: TGTGCCAGCAGCGAGAATATTGACGGGGAAGCTAACTATGGCTACACCTTC; CDR3aa: CASSENIDGEANYGYTF; v_gene: TRBV9; len: 17; j_gene: TRBJ1-2; abundance: few; d_gene: NA
CDR3nt: TGCGCCAGCAGCCAAGATGGATGGGCGGGGAGAAGGCTCTTC; CDR3aa: CASSQDGWAGRRLF; v_gene: TRBV4-1; len: 14; j_gene: TRBJ2-1; abundance: NA; d_gene: NA
CDR3nt: TGTGCTAGTGGTTCCGGGTTACCTGGAAACACCATATATTTT; CDR3aa: CASGSGLPGNTIYF; v_gene: TRBV12-5; len: 14; j_gene: TRBJ1-3; abundance: NA; d_gene: NA
CDR3nt: TGTGCCAGCAGTGTCGACAGGAACTATGGCTACACCTTC; CDR3aa: CASSVDRNYGYTF; v_gene: TRBV6-1; len: 13; j_gene: TRBJ1-2; abundance: NA; d_gene: NA
CDR3nt: TGTGCCAGCAGCTTTTCGACAGGTGCTAACTATGGCTACACCTTC; CDR3aa: CASSFSTGANYGYTF; v_gene: TRBV7-9; len: 15; j_gene: TRBJ1-2; abundance: once; d_gene: NA
CDR3nt: TGTGCCTGGAGTGTAATGGACAGGGGAAATTCACCCCTCCACTTT; CDR3aa: CAWSVMDRGNSPLHF; v_gene: TRBV30; len: 15; j_gene: TRBJ1-6; abundance: NA; d_gene: TRBD1
CDR3nt: TGTGCCAGCAGCGTGGACCCGGGGGTCAATGAGCAGTTCTTC; CDR3aa: CASSVDPGVNEQFF; v_gene: TRBV9; len: 14; j_gene: TRBJ2-1; abundance: once; d_gene: NA
CDR3nt: TGTGCCAGCAGTAGAAAAGCGGGGGGGCCGGTGGAGCAGTACTTC; CDR3aa: CASSRKAGGPVEQYF; v_gene: TRBV6-5; len: 15; j_gene: TRBJ2-7; abundance: NA; d_gene: TRBD2
CDR3nt: TGTGCCAGCAGCGAATACAGGGAGAACACCGGGGAGCTGTTTTTT; CDR3aa: CASSEYRENTGELFF; v_gene: TRBV9; len: 15; j_gene: TRBJ2-2; abundance: NA; d_gene: NA
CDR3nt: TGTGCCAGCAGCTTCCCAGGGGGGAGCCGAGTAGTAGATACGCAGTATTTT; CDR3aa: CASSFPGGSRVVDTQYF; v_gene: TRBV7-9; len: 17; j_gene: TRBJ2-3; abundance: few; d_gene: NA
CDR3nt: TGTGCCAGCAGCTCTTCGGGACACCTAGGCGAGACCCAGTACTTC; CDR3aa: CASSSSGHLGETQYF; v_gene: TRBV5-4; len: 15; j_gene: TRBJ2-5; abundance: NA; d_gene: NA
CDR3nt: TGCGTCAGCAGCTTGTACGGGACAAATGAGCAGTTCTTC; CDR3aa: CVSSLYGTNEQFF; v_gene: TRBV5-1; len: 13; j_gene: TRBJ2-1; abundance: NA; d_gene: NA
CDR3nt: TGCGCCAGCAGCTACTCAGGGGGCCAAGAGACCCAGTACTTC; CDR3aa: CASSYSGGQETQYF; v_gene: TRBV5-1; len: 14; j_gene: TRBJ2-5; abundance: few; d_gene: TRBD1
CDR3nt: TGTGCCAGCAGTGAACCGGGGAGGGGGTCTTTTGATACGCAGTATTTT; CDR3aa: CASSEPGRGSFDTQYF; v_gene: TRBV6-1; len: 16; j_gene: TRBJ2-3; abundance: NA; d_gene: NA
CDR3nt: TGCGCCAGCAGCTTGACAGGGAGGGGCTATGGCTACACCTTC; CDR3aa: CASSLTGRGYGYTF; v_gene: TRBV5-1; len: 14; j_gene: TRBJ1-2; abundance: NA; d_gene: NA
CDR3nt: TGCGCCAGCAGCTCGGGGGGCGAAGCTTTCTTT; CDR3aa: CASSSGGEAFF; v_gene: TRBV5-1; len: 11; j_gene: TRBJ1-1; abundance: NA; d_gene: NA
CDR3nt: TGTGCCAGCAGTTTCGGGGGGCTAATGCAGCCCCAGCATTTT; CDR3aa: CASSFGGLMQPQHF; v_gene: TRBV28; len: 14; j_gene: TRBJ1-5; abundance: NA; d_gene: NA
CDR3nt: TGCGCCAGCAGCCAAGTGGGAGGGGACTATGGCTACACCTTC; CDR3aa: CASSQVGGDYGYTF; v_gene: TRBV4-3; len: 14; j_gene: TRBJ1-2; abundance: NA; d_gene: NA
CDR3nt: TGTGCCAGTAGTAGTTCAGGGTTGTTTAGTGGCGAAAAACTGTTTTTT; CDR3aa: CASSSSGLFSGEKLFF; v_gene: TRBV19; len: 16; j_gene: TRBJ1-4; abundance: NA; d_gene: NA